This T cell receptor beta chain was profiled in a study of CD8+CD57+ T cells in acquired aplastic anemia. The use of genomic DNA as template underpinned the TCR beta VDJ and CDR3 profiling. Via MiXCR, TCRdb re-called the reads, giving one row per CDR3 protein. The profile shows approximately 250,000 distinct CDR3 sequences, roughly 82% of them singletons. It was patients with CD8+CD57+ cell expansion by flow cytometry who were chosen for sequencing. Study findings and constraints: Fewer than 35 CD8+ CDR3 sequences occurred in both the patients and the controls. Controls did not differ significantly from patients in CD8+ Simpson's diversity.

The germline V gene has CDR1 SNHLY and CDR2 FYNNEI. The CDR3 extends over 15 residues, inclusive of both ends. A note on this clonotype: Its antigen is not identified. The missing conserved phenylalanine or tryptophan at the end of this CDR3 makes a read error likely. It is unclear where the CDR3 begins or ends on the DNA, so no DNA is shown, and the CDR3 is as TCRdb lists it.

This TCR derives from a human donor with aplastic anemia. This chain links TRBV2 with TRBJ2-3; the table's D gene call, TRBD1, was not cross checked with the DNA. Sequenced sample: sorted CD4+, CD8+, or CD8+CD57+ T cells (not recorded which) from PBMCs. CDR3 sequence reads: CASSVGGIHKDTLYL.